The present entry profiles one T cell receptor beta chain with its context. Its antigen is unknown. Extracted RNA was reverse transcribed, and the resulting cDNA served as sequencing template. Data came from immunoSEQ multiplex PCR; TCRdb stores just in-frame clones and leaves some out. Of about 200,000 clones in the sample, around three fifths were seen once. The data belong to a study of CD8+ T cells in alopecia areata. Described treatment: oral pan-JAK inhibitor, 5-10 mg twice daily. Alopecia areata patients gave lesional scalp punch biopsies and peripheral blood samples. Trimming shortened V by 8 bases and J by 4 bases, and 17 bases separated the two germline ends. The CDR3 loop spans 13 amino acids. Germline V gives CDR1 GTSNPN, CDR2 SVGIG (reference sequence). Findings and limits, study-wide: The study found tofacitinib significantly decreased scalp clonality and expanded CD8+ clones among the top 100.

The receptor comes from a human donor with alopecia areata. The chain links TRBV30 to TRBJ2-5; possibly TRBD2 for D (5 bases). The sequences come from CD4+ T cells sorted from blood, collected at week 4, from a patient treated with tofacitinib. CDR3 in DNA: TGTGCCAGAGGCCAATCTCGGGGAGAGACCCAGTACTTC. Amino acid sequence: CARGQSRGETQYF.